This passage covers 27 T cell receptor beta chains from one sample sequenced in a study of technical replicates of blood from a handful of donors. The repertoire was sequenced with immunoSEQ multiplex PCR; TCRdb's copy has only in-frame clones and lacks some. The sample lists tens of thousands of clones, roughly 94% occurring once. Material: T cells isolated from PBMCs. All receptors come from a human donor in good health.

This clone was detected only once. V usage is TRBV15 and J usage is TRBJ1-1; TRBD1 is a possible D gene (5 bases). Deletions cut 3 bases from V and 6 bases from J, with 20 bases between. The CDR3 spans 16 residues. Germline CDR1 reads LNHNV; CDR2 reads YYDKDF (reference sequence). CDR3 in DNA: TGTGCCACCAGCAGGACGGGGGTTGCCCGAGGGGCTGAAGCTTTCTTT. This translates into CATSRTGVARGAEAFF.

This chain connects TRBV4-1 to TRBJ2-1; 9 bases match TRBD2. This CDR3 has 15 amino acids. Germline lookup yields CDR1 MGHRA and CDR2 YSYEKL. The junction had 6 bases not matched to a gene; V was cut back by 1 base and J by 8 bases. DNA for the CDR3: TGCGCCAGCAGCCAAGTAAAGGGGACTAGCTATGAGCAGTTCTTC. It is translated as CASSQVKGTSYEQFF.

J is TRBJ1-2 and V is TRBV5-1, with D possibly TRBD1 on 5 matching bases. Trimming cost V 4 bases and J 6 bases, with 19 bases left between them. The CDR3 is 15 amino acids. Germline CDR1 and CDR2: SGHRS and YFSETQ. The CDR3 loop reads CASSVPGRSADGYTF. The CDR3 nucleotides read TGCGCCAGCAGCGTACCAGGGCGAAGCGCGGATGGCTACACCTTC.

This clone was seen a single time. The rearrangement uses TRBV11-2 and TRBJ2-6; D not certain. The V gene's germline CDR1 is SGHAT and CDR2 FQNNGV. V lost 4 bases and J lost 0, with 10 bases in between. This CDR3 is built from 16 residues. The CDR3 region has the DNA TGTGCCAGCAGCTCAGGTATCATCTCTGGGGCCAACGTCCTGACTTTC. Translating it yields CASSSGIISGANVLTF.

The rearrangement uses TRBV27 and TRBJ2-2; D possibly corresponds to TRBD2 (6 bases). The CDR3 covers 17 residues. V lost 3 bases and J lost 3, with 17 bases in between. Germline CDR1 MNHEY, CDR2 SMNVEV (reference sequence). The CDR3 bases are TGTGCCAGCAGTTTGGGTACGAGGAGGGCCCACACCGGGGAGCTGTTTTTT. Protein sequence: CASSLGTRRAHTGELFF.

The chain links TRBV14 to TRBJ2-2, with TRBD2 matching over 7 bases. Germline loops: CDR1 SGHDN, CDR2 FVKESK. V lost 4 bases and J lost 4; bases outside the gene matches: 18. The CDR3 length is 19 residues. In DNA, the CDR3 is TGTGCCAGCAGCCCCGGGGAGGGCCAAAGCAGATTTATCACCGGGGAGCTGTTTTTT. It codes for CASSPGEGQSRFITGELFF.

The chain uses TRBV5-1 and TRBJ1-3; D gene unclear. The CDR3 runs 15 residues. V lost 5 bases and J lost 0, with 12 bases in between. Germline lookup yields CDR1 SGHRS and CDR2 YFSETQ. CDR3 in DNA: TGCGCCAGCAGTGACCCAGGCAACTCTGGAAACACCATATATTTT. It codes for CASSDPGNSGNTIYF.

The V call is TRBV2, the J call TRBJ2-7, with a tentative D call TRBD1 (5 bases). This CDR3 has 14 residues. V lost 7 bases, J lost 2 bases, and 15 bases lay in between. From germline, CDR1 is SNHLY and CDR2 FYNNEI. The CDR3 sequence is CASISRQTAYEQYF. The CDR3 nucleotides are TGTGCCAGCATATCCCGACAGACCGCCTACGAGCAGTACTTC.

This clone was recorded only once. The chain has TRBV5-8 and TRBJ2-5; D is undetermined. This CDR3 comprises 13 residues. Trimming left V 6 bases short and J 1 base short, with 10 bases between. The germline V gene encodes CDR1 SGHTS and CDR2 YDEGEE. The CDR3 region is CASTRGSQETQYF. The CDR3 nucleotides are TGTGCCAGCACCCGAGGCAGCCAAGAGACCCAGTACTTC.

This sequence joins TRBV18 and TRBJ1-2; TRBD1 aligns across 7 bases. CDR3 length equals 18 residues. V lost 0 bases to trimming and J lost 2 bases; unmatched junction nucleotides: 12. Per germline, CDR1 KGHSH and CDR2 LQKENI. CDR3 sequence reads: CASSPPVGQQLLNYGYTF. The CDR3 coding sequence is TGTGCCAGCTCACCACCGGTGGGACAGCAACTTTTAAACTATGGCTACACCTTC.

The chain combines TRBV28 with TRBJ2-7; D is ambiguous. Germline V gene sequence: CDR1 MDHEN, CDR2 SYDVKM. The V end was cut by 1 base, the J end by 5 bases, with 12 bases between. The CDR3 covers 14 residues. The CDR3 region has the DNA TGTGCCAGCAGTTTATCTCGGGTCCTCCACGAGCAGTACTTC. Translation gives CASSLSRVLHEQYF.

The rearrangement links TRBV9 to TRBJ1-3; 9 nucleotides line up with TRBD1. Trimming cost V 0 bases and J 6 bases; bases outside gene matches: 10. The length of the CDR3 is 17 residues. CDR1 is SGDLS, CDR2 YYNGEE, per germline. The CDR3 nucleotides are TGTGCCAGCAGCGTAGACCCAGTGGGACAGGGAGAAAACACCATATATTTT. Translated, it gives CASSVDPVGQGENTIYF.

This clone was seen once. Other DNA sequences in this sample translate to the same CDR3. The V gene is TRBV6-5, the J gene TRBJ2-7; maybe TRBD2 (7 bases). This CDR3 has 15 residues. Germline V gives CDR1 MNHEY, CDR2 SVGAGI. V was clipped by 7 bases and J by 6 bases, with 22 bases between them. CDR3 in amino acids: CASKGGLGVSGEQYF. CDR3 DNA: TGTGCCAGCAAGGGGGGGCTTGGCGTCTCTGGCGAGCAGTACTTC.

The chain recombines TRBV29-1 with TRBJ2-1, with TRBD1 matching 10 bases. Germline V gene lookup returns CDR1 SQVTM and CDR2 ANQGSEA. This CDR3 is 14 amino acids long. V lost 6 bases and J lost 6; bases outside the gene matches: 8. The CDR3: CSVTGDRGSNEQFF. DNA of the CDR3: TGCAGCGTAACAGGGGACAGGGGAAGCAATGAGCAGTTCTTC.

J is TRBJ1-5 and V is TRBV6-1; D call uncertain. The CDR3 sequence is 14 residues long. The V end was cut by 5 bases, the J end by 6 bases, with 14 bases between. Germline V gene sequence: CDR1 MNHNS, CDR2 SASEGT. In nucleotides, the CDR3 is TGTGCCAGCAGTCCCCGACAAAGACCTCAGCCCCAGCATTTT. Protein: CASSPRQRPQPQHF.

The chain combines TRBV7-8 with TRBJ1-5, with D possibly being TRBD1 (6 bases). The V end lost 9 bases, the J end lost 7 bases, and 31 bases lay between the germline ends. Germline loops: CDR1 SGHVS, CDR2 FQNEAQ. The CDR3 runs 18 residues. Here the CDR3 DNA reads TGTGCCAGTGGGCTTGCATGGCAGGGGCCGGTGAAGGACCAGCCCCAGCATTTT. This translates into CASGLAWQGPVKDQPQHF. The variable domain in full, with the rest retrieved from reference TRBV7-8 and TRBJ1-5, is GAGVSQSPRYKVAKRGQDVALRCDPISGHVSLFWYQQALGQGPEFLTYFQNEAQLDKSGLPSDRFFAERPEGSVSTLKIQRTQQEDSAVYLCASGLAWQGPVKDQPQHFGDGTRLSIL.

The CDR3 reads CASSRGDGSGNTIYF. The CDR3 region has the DNA TGTGCCAGCAGTCGGGGGGACGGATCTGGAAACACCATATATTTT. The chain employs TRBV25-1 and TRBJ1-3; tentative D call: TRBD1 (5 bases). The CDR3 runs 15 residues. CDR1 is MGHDK and CDR2 is SYGVNS in the germline V gene. V dropped 5 bases and J dropped 1 base, with 12 bases sitting between them.

The chain combines TRBV5-4 with TRBJ2-5, with 8 nucleotides matching TRBD1. The CDR3 is made up of 16 amino acids. Losses at the gene ends were 4 bases for V and 4 bases for J; bases not matched to a gene: 12. CDR1 SGHNT and CDR2 YYREEE come from the germline V gene (reference sequence). The CDR3 is CASSTPGGQEVETQYF. Here the CDR3 DNA reads TGTGCCAGCAGCACTCCAGGGGGACAGGAGGTAGAGACCCAGTACTTC.

The V gene is TRBV5-1, the J gene TRBJ2-3; possibly TRBD2 for D (6 bases). There are 15 residues in the CDR3. The germline V and J ends were trimmed by 4 bases and 3 bases, with 15 bases remaining between them. Germline V gives CDR1 SGHRS, CDR2 YFSETQ. CDR3 region: CASSRDGGVTDTQYF. Written as DNA, the CDR3 is TGCGCCAGCAGCCGGGACGGGGGTGTGACAGATACGCAGTATTTT.

This clone is a singleton in its sample. The gene calls are TRBV27 and TRBJ2-7; possibly TRBD2 for D (5 bases). Germline CDR1 MNHEY, CDR2 SMNVEV (reference sequence). Between the trimmed V and J ends, which lost 5 bases and 0 bases, there was a span of 26 bases. The CDR3 sequence is 19 residues long. The CDR3 DNA is TGTGCCAGCAGTCCCGGTGAGGGATTCGCCTACCTGAGCTCCTACGAGCAGTACTTC. Its protein is CASSPGEGFAYLSSYEQYF.

V gene TRBV4-1 combines with J gene TRBJ2-5; D is perhaps TRBD2 (6 bases). CDR1 and CDR2 from the germline V gene are MGHRA and YSYEKL. CDR3 length: 14 amino acids. Trimming shortened V by 3 bases and J by 0 bases, and 8 bases separated the two germline ends. CDR3 bases: TGCGCCAGCAGCCAGGGACTTAACCAAGAGACCCAGTACTTC. Amino acid sequence: CASSQGLNQETQYF.

The chain couples TRBV19 to TRBJ1-1; D call uncertain. Germline lookup yields CDR1 LNHDA and CDR2 SQIVND (reference sequence). V lost 6 bases and J 0 bases, leaving 14 bases between the germline ends. The CDR3 has 15 amino acids. As DNA, the CDR3 is TGTGCCAGTAGCGCCAGCAGGTACATGAACACTGAAGCTTTCTTT. This gives the protein CASSASRYMNTEAFF.

The V and J genes are TRBV6-5 and TRBJ2-1; TRBD1 aligns across 9 bases. With V trimmed by 0 bases and J by 4 bases, 1 base remained unmatched. The length of the CDR3 is 15 residues. Germline-derived CDR1 and CDR2 are MNHEY and SVGAGI. The CDR3 loop is CASSYSGTGYNEQFF. The CDR3 coding sequence is TGTGCCAGCAGTTACTCGGGGACAGGGTACAATGAGCAGTTCTTC.

The chain has TRBV28 and TRBJ2-2, with a weak D call TRBD2 (6 bases). The CDR3 runs to 15 residues. Between the trimmed V and J ends, which lost 8 bases and 6 bases, there was a span of 19 bases. Germline loops: CDR1 MDHEN, CDR2 SYDVKM. The CDR3 sequence is CASGSIGTGAGELFF. In nucleotides, the CDR3 is TGTGCCAGCGGATCCATAGGGACGGGGGCCGGGGAGCTGTTTTTT.

The V call is TRBV5-1, the J call TRBJ2-2; 8 bases are a match to TRBD2. Germline lookup yields CDR1 SGHRS and CDR2 YFSETQ. The CDR3 is 14 residues long. The J segment lost 1 base and the V segment lost 10 bases, leaving 6 bases of the junction unmatched. CDR3 amino acids: CAGRAGGNTGELFF. The DNA for the CDR3 is TGCGCCGGACGTGCGGGGGGGAACACCGGGGAGCTGTTTTTT.

This clone was observed many times. The V gene is TRBV12-5, the J gene TRBJ2-1; TRBD2 matches 8 bases. Per germline, CDR1 LGHNT and CDR2 FRNRAP. The junction had 10 bases not matched to a gene; V was cut back by 8 bases and J by 10 bases. This CDR3 region has 13 residues. CDR3 region: CASSAAGVNEQFF. CDR3 coding DNA: TGTGCTAGTAGTGCAGCGGGAGTGAACGAGCAGTTCTTC.

The V and J genes are TRBV15 and TRBJ2-5; D call uncertain. Germline CDR1 LNHNV, CDR2 YYDKDF (reference sequence). Deletions cut 0 bases from V and 2 bases from J, with 10 bases between. The CDR3 contains 15 residues. CDR3 coding DNA: TGTGCCACCAGCAGAGATGGGCAGAAACAAGAGACCCAGTACTTC. It encodes CATSRDGQKQETQYF.